These T cell receptor beta chains were read from a single sample in a study of T cells in Graves' hyperthyroidism and ophthalmopathy. TCRdb re-called the multiplex PCR reads with MiXCR, one entry per CDR3 protein. Of a few hundred thousand distinct CDR3 sequences listed, about 15% are singletons. Sequencing was performed on blood. The receptors were sampled from a woman in her forties with Graves' hyperthyroidism. CDR3s include the opening cysteine and the closing phenylalanine or tryptophan. D genes are given only for firm matches. Part of the rows lack a size; the others show once, few, many or a class for expanded clones.

D gene	V gene	clone size	J gene	CDR3 DNA	CDR3 protein
.	TRBV12-3/TRBV12-4	few	TRBJ2-3	TGTGCCAGCAGTTTAAATCAGGTCACAGATACGCAGTATTTT	CASSLNQVTDTQYF
.	TRBV29-1	many	TRBJ2-5	TGCAGCGTTGAACGAACAGGGCGAGGGGAGACCCAGTACTTC	CSVERTGRGETQYF
.	TRBV6-2/TRBV6-3	.	TRBJ1-5	TGTGCCAGCGGTTACCCTGTAGGGGGAGTAGGCAATCAGCCCCAGCATTTT	CASGYPVGGVGNQPQHF
.	TRBV28	many	TRBJ2-3	TGTGCCAGCAGTTTACCTTTGGGGAGGTGGGGAGATACGCAGTATTTT	CASSLPLGRWGDTQYF
TRBD1	TRBV27	many	TRBJ1-5	TGTGCCAGCACCGACAGGGCTAATAGCAATCAGCCCCAGCATTTT	CASTDRANSNQPQHF
.	TRBV5-1	many	TRBJ1-1	TGCGCCAGCAGCTTGGCCTATGATACTGAAGCTTTCTTT	CASSLAYDTEAFF
TRBD1	TRBV12-3/TRBV12-4	.	TRBJ1-5	TGTGCCAGCAGTTTAACAGGGGAGAGGCAGCCCCAGCATTTT	CASSLTGERQPQHF
.	TRBV11-3	.	TRBJ2-1	TGTGCCAGCAGCTTGGCGGGCCAAGAGACCCAGTTCTTC	CASSLAGQETQFF
TRBD2	TRBV9	.	TRBJ2-7	TGTGCCAGCAGCGTAGAGGGCAGGGAGGGAGAGCAGTACTTC	CASSVEGREGEQYF
.	TRBV5-1	many	TRBJ2-2	TGCGCCAGCAGCTTGCGGGATTCCGGGGAGCTGTTTTTT	CASSLRDSGELFF
TRBD2	TRBV7-6	.	TRBJ2-1	TGTGCCAGCAGCTTGGCGCGGACTAGCGCCCCAAAGGCTGAGCAGTTCTTC	CASSLARTSAPKAEQFF
.	TRBV12-3/TRBV12-4	many	TRBJ1-5	TGTGCCAGCAGTTCTGACATTCCTGCCTATCAGCCCCAGCATTTT	CASSSDIPAYQPQHF
.	TRBV5-1	.	TRBJ2-7	TGCGCCAGCCTCCCTGACGGGAGTTCTTCCGAGCAGTACTTC	CASLPDGSSSEQYF